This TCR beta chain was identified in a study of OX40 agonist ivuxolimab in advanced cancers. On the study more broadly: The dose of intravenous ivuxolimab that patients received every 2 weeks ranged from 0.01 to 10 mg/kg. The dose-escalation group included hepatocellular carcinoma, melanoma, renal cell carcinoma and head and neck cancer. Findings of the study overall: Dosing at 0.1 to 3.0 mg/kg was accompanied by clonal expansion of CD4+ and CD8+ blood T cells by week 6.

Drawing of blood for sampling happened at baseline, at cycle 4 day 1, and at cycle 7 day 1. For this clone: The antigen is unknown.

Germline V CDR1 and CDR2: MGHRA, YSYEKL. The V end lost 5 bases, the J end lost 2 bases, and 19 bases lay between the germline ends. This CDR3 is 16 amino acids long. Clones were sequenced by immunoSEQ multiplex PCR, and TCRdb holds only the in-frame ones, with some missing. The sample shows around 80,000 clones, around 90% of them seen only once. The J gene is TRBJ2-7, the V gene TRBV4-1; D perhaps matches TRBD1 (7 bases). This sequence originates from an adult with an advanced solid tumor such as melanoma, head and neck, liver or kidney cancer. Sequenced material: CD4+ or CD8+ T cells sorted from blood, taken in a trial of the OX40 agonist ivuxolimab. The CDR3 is CASSKQGGQGAYEQYF. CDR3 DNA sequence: TGCGCCAGCAGCAAGCAGGGGGGCCAGGGGGCCTACGAGCAGTACTTC.